Listed below are T cell receptor beta chains from one sample, sequenced in a study of cytomegalovirus exposure and HLA in healthy donors. Assay used: immunoSEQ multiplex PCR; TCRdb lists only in-frame clones, some missing. The sample holds under 200,000 clones, 91% seen once. The sample consisted of PBMCs. Receptor source: a woman aged 18-29 years in good health and CMV-seropositive. The conserved cysteine and the conserved F or W are not part of the CDR3 here.

V,CDR3
TRBV18,ASSRGGGLAGAQY
TRBV27,ASSLYPGGTGVWGSYNEQF
TRBV4-2,ASSRGQATGYT
TRBV2,ASEDGAGEQY
TRBV2,ASTTYEQY
TRBV7-8,ASSLVRAGSSYEQY
TRBV29-1,SVAWLAGGRSYNEQF
TRBV30,AWSGGAGHLGDEQF
TRBV19,ASGRLAPGRTGNTIY
TRBV6-5,ASSYSTGEDEQY
TRBV19,ASTRGRGETQY
TRBV25-1,ASSVRETQY
TRBV2,ASRGLAGGNEQF
TRBV18,ASSPRQGSNTEAF
TRBV4-3,ASSQDWEGTYNEQF
TRBV29-1,SVEEGLAGDEQY
TRBV27,ASSLFWGGEGSQPQH
TRBV11-2,ASSLGGVEQY
TRBV27,ASSTGGHTTDTQY
TRBV5-1,ASSQGSNQPQH
TRBV5-4,ASSLDGPENTGELF
TRBV11-2,ASSLSSKTGTGDTEAF
TRBV6-4,ASSEGAGGINEQF
TRBV10-1,ASSEASGVYNEQF
TRBV4-1,ASGSGISGNTIY
TRBV4-3,ASSRGQGGTEAF
TRBV5-1,ASSLEGDTRGEQY
TRBV5-4,ASSLIADTQY
TRBV4-2,ASSQGGENTEAF
TRBV4-3,ASSPGVSGSTDTQY
TRBV30,AWSARPTGGTEAF
TRBV10-2,ASSESATGSPLH
TRBV6-5,ASSRQGGGNQPQH
TRBV6-5,ASKGGSTEAF
TRBV27,ASQDRYNEQF
TRBV4-1,ASSQFSMAGDNLYEQY
TRBV11-3,ASSQGLYNEQF
TRBV19,ASSIVGSNQPQH
TRBV6-6,ASSQSQSLHEQY
TRBV15,ATSREPCCPLAGWGNTQY
TRBV27,ASSSGKQGPKTDTQY
TRBV5-1,ASSRNRLETQY
TRBV9,ASSERRERETQY
TRBV5-4,ASSLGLAGSGEQY
TRBV27,ASSFSSTSKYAYEQY
TRBV7-2,ASSLAGQGRYT
TRBV6-5,ASSYTQGYYGYT
TRBV27,ASSVAGAGNTEAF
TRBV5-1,ASSLESAHSYNEQF
TRBV19,ASSNPGEKSYEQY
TRBV6-6,ASNPQGLGSNQPQH
TRBV6-5,ASSYIRGAGTDTQY
TRBV30,AGTSGASYEQF
TRBV7-9,ASKQRSYNEQF
TRBV18,ASSPGLAGGEQY
TRBV28,ASIGTSGYSNQPQH
TRBV6-1,ASTTPRGAGYGYT
TRBV28,ASRGLAGGTDTQY
TRBV19,ASSIWGDPGELF